These 24 T cell receptor beta chains share one sample of origin, sequenced in a study of cytomegalovirus exposure and HLA in healthy donors. The PCR had 60 Vbeta and 13 Jbeta primers. Produced via immunoSEQ multiplex PCR; TCRdb's table is partial and in-frame only. Counted here are hundreds of thousands of clones, around nine tenths occurring once; the ten biggest clones make up roughly 1%. Sequencing was carried out using PBMCs. The receptor source for this set is a woman aged 18-30 years in good health and CMV-seronegative.

The rearrangement joins TRBV5-1 to TRBJ2-5; tentative D call: TRBD2 (5 bases). The CDR3 is 15 amino acids. Germline CDR1 and CDR2: SGHRS and YFSETQ. The ends were cut back, 4 bases at V and 3 bases at J, with 16 bases in the middle. CDR3 DNA: TGCGCCAGCAGCATAGACCCCGGAGGCGAAGAGACCCAGTACTTC. Its protein is CASSIDPGGEETQYF.

The J gene is TRBJ2-2, the V gene TRBV5-4, with 9 bases identical to TRBD2. Losses at the gene ends were 0 bases for V and 8 bases for J; bases not matched to a gene: 8. The germline V gene has CDR1 SGHNT and CDR2 YYREEE (reference sequence). The CDR3 consists of 16 residues. CDR3 sequence reads: CASSLELAGESGELFF. CDR3 DNA: TGTGCCAGCAGCTTGGAATTAGCGGGAGAGTCTGGGGAGCTGTTTTTT. The variable domain in full, with the rest retrieved from reference TRBV5-4 and TRBJ2-2, is ETGVTQSPTHLIKTRGQQVTLRCSSQSGHNTVSWYQQALGQGPQFIFQYYREEENGRGNFPPRFSGLQFPNYSSELNVNALELDDSALYLCASSLELAGESGELFFGEGSRLTVL.

The V gene is TRBV6-5, the J gene TRBJ2-1, with TRBD2 identical over 11 bases. This CDR3 is 16 amino acids long. In germline, CDR1 is MNHEY, CDR2 SVGAGI. Germline trimming cut 2 bases from V and 3 bases from J; bases unmatched to any gene: 3. For the CDR3, the DNA is TGTGCCAGCAGTTACCAGGGACTAGCGGACTACAATGAGCAGTTCTTC. Translated, it gives CASSYQGLADYNEQFF.

This chain joins TRBV25-1 and TRBJ1-2; possibly TRBD1 for D (5 bases). The V gene lost 5 bases and the J gene lost 5 bases, with 18 bases spanning the gap. CDR3 length equals 15 residues. Germline loops: CDR1 MGHDK, CDR2 SYGVNS. CDR3 protein: CASSLGQGERYGYTF. The CDR3 DNA sequence: TGTGCCAGCAGTCTTGGCCAGGGCGAACGGTATGGCTACACCTTC.

J is TRBJ1-3 and V is TRBV6-5; no reliable D call. CDR3 length: 14 amino acids. The V and J ends lost 5 bases and 9 bases respectively, with 17 bases between them. Germline assignment: CDR1 MNHEY and CDR2 SVGAGI. CDR3 coding DNA: TGTGCCAGCAGTGAAGTGGTACCGAGCGGCACCATATATTTT. It codes for CASSEVVPSGTIYF.

The V gene is TRBV5-1, the J gene TRBJ1-4; 12 bases are a match to TRBD1. Per the germline V gene, CDR1 is SGHRS and CDR2 is YFSETQ. This CDR3 is 19 amino acids long. V lost 4 bases to trimming and J lost 0 bases; unmatched junction nucleotides: 10. The CDR3 region has the DNA TGCGCCAGCAGCAAGGGACAGGGGGCCCTAGTTCCAACTAATGAAAAACTGTTTTTT. Protein sequence: CASSKGQGALVPTNEKLFF.

The chain couples TRBV10-3 to TRBJ2-6; D is unresolved. The germline gives CDR1 ENHRY, CDR2 SYGVKD. This CDR3 is built from 13 residues. The V gene lost 8 bases and the J gene lost 2 bases, with 7 bases spanning the gap. The CDR3 nucleotides read TGTGCCATCGGCGGTACTGGGGCCAACGTCCTGACTTTC. As protein: CAIGGTGANVLTF.

This chain links TRBV13 with TRBJ2-1; perhaps TRBD1 as D (7 bases). CDR3 length: 16 amino acids. Trimming took off 5 bases at V and 7 bases at J, with 21 bases between the two ends. Germline V lookup: CDR1 PRHDT, CDR2 FYEKMQ (reference sequence). The CDR3 region is CASSTSRRGRRNEQFF. The CDR3 bases are TGTGCCAGCAGCACCTCCCGGAGGGGGCGCCGGAATGAGCAGTTCTTC.

The V gene is TRBV2, the J gene TRBJ2-7, with D possibly matching TRBD1 (6 bases). The CDR3 has 13 amino acids. Germline V gives CDR1 SNHLY, CDR2 FYNNEI. Trimming removed 4 bases from V and 4 bases from J, with 11 bases in between. The CDR3 sequence is CASSGTQGYEQYF. The DNA for the CDR3 is TGTGCCAGCAGTGGTACTCAGGGGTACGAGCAGTACTTC.

The chain's CDR3 is CATSSRTGRYGYTF. The CDR3 DNA reads as TGTGCCACCAGCAGTCGGACAGGCCGATATGGCTACACCTTC. V is TRBV15 and J is TRBJ1-2, with TRBD1 identical over 7 bases. Germline assignment: CDR1 LNHNV and CDR2 YYDKDF (reference sequence). V dropped 3 bases and J dropped 5; count of bases not matched to a gene: 6. The CDR3 is made up of 14 amino acids.

The rearrangement joins TRBV19 to TRBJ2-5, with D possibly TRBD2 on 6 matching bases. V lost 0 bases and J lost 4, with 12 bases in between. The CDR3 contains 15 residues. Germline-derived CDR1 and CDR2 are LNHDA and SQIVND (reference sequence). The CDR3 DNA reads TGTGCCAGTAGTATAGAGGGTCGGGGACTAGAGACCCAGTACTTC. Its protein product is CASSIEGRGLETQYF.

Comments on this clone: Other DNA sequences in the same sample also yield this CDR3. The chain combines TRBV9 with TRBJ2-1, with TRBD2 matching 13 bases. With V trimmed by 4 bases and J by 3 bases, 7 bases remained unmatched. This CDR3 contains 17 residues. Germline CDR1 and CDR2: SGDLS and YYNGEE. In DNA form, the CDR3 reads TGTGCCAGCAGCCCGTGGACTAGCGGGAGTAGCTACAATGAGCAGTTCTTC. Amino acids: CASSPWTSGSSYNEQFF.

The chain is built from TRBV11-2 and TRBJ2-1, with 8 bases that match TRBD1. Germline V gives CDR1 SGHAT, CDR2 FQNNGV. The CDR3 is 14 amino acids. V was clipped by 5 bases and J by 9 bases; unmatched bases: 9. This CDR3 reads CASSLPGQVVEQFF. CDR3 nucleotides: TGTGCCAGCAGCCTACCGGGACAGGTTGTTGAGCAGTTCTTC. Drawing the rest from reference TRBV11-2 and TRBJ2-1, the complete variable domain is EAGVAQSPRYKIIEKRQSVAFWCNPISGHATLYWYQQILGQGPKLLIQFQNNGVVDDSQLPKDRFSAERLKGVDSTLKIQPAKLEDSAVYLCASSLPGQVVEQFFGPGTRLTVL.

The rearrangement uses TRBV7-9 and TRBJ2-2, with 10 positions matching TRBD2. Per the germline V gene, CDR1 is SEHNR and CDR2 is FQNEAQ (reference sequence). The CDR3 has 17 residues. V shed 3 bases, J shed 6 bases, and the junction held 10 bases outside the gene matches. In DNA form, the CDR3 reads TGTGCCAGCAGCTTCGGGCTAGCGGGAGTATTTCCCGGGGAGCTGTTTTTT. Encoded protein: CASSFGLAGVFPGELFF.

The chain carries TRBV4-3 and TRBJ2-1; 9 nucleotides align to TRBD2. J gave up 7 bases and V 5 bases, and 12 bases lay outside the gene matches. The CDR3 sequence is 16 residues long. Germline assignment: CDR1 LGHNA and CDR2 YSLEER. The DNA of the CDR3 is TGCGCCAGCAGCGAACTTAGCGGGAGTAGGTTGAATGAGCAGTTCTTC. This encodes CASSELSGSRLNEQFF.

This chain links TRBV29-1 with TRBJ1-1; D possibly corresponds to TRBD1 (5 bases). Germline CDR1 is SQVTM and CDR2 is ANQGSEA. The CDR3 loop spans 13 amino acids. V gave up 7 bases and J gave up 5 bases, with 17 bases separating them. CDR3 sequence: CSAGGVAETEAFF. In DNA form, the CDR3 reads TGCAGCGCCGGGGGGGTTGCTGAGACTGAAGCTTTCTTT.

The chain combines TRBV4-2 with TRBJ2-3; a possible D gene is TRBD1 (6 bases). Trimming took 0 bases from V and 14 from J, leaving 18 bases between them. Germline CDR1 LGHNA, CDR2 YNFKEQ. The CDR3 contains 14 residues. The CDR3 bases are TGTGCCAGCAGCCAAGATCAGTCGTTCCAGGGGCGGTATTTT. Translation gives CASSQDQSFQGRYF.

This chain connects TRBV7-3 to TRBJ2-7, with 8 positions matching TRBD2. J was trimmed by 2 bases and V by 2 bases; bases with no gene match: 5. This CDR3 comprises 15 residues. Per germline, CDR1 SGHTA and CDR2 FQGTGA. This CDR3 is CASSLGAGGPYEQYF. The CDR3 coding sequence is TGTGCCAGCAGCTTAGGGGCGGGAGGACCCTACGAGCAGTACTTC.

This clone was recorded a few times. The chain employs TRBV6-1 and TRBJ1-1; D gene unclear. There are 13 residues in the CDR3. V was pared by 4 bases and J by 1 base, with 7 bases between. Germline V gene data show CDR1 as MNHNS and CDR2 as SASEGT. CDR3: CASSGQANTEAFF. CDR3 nucleotide sequence: TGTGCCAGCAGTGGTCAGGCGAACACTGAAGCTTTCTTT.

The rearrangement joins TRBV6-5 to TRBJ2-2; TRBD1 matches 7 bases. J was trimmed by 0 bases and V by 6 bases; bases with no gene match: 1. Per the germline V gene, CDR1 is MNHEY and CDR2 is SVGAGI. This CDR3 has 14 residues. For the CDR3, the DNA is TGTGCCAGCAGGGGACAGTCGAACACCGGGGAGCTGTTTTTT. This encodes CASRGQSNTGELFF.

This sequence joins TRBV6-1 and TRBJ1-5; maybe TRBD1 (6 bases). The CDR3 spans 16 residues. Germline V gives CDR1 MNHNS, CDR2 SASEGT. V lost 2 bases and J lost 2, with 13 bases in between. CDR3: CASSEFGQTGNQPQHF. Here the CDR3 DNA reads TGTGCCAGCAGTGAATTTGGACAGACCGGCAATCAGCCCCAGCATTTT.

The J gene is TRBJ2-2, the V gene TRBV5-4, with 9 bases lining up with TRBD1. This CDR3 has 17 amino acids. Trimming cost V 4 bases and J 6 bases; bases outside gene matches: 13. Germline values: CDR1 SGHNT, CDR2 YYREEE (reference sequence). In nucleotides, the CDR3 is TGTGCCAGCAGCCCTAAACCGGGACAGGGAGTAGCCGGGGAGCTGTTTTTT. It translates to CASSPKPGQGVAGELFF. The full variable domain, in which reference TRBV5-4 and TRBJ2-2 provide the parts outside the CDR3, is ETGVTQSPTHLIKTRGQQVTLRCSSQSGHNTVSWYQQALGQGPQFIFQYYREEENGRGNFPPRFSGLQFPNYSSELNVNALELDDSALYLCASSPKPGQGVAGELFFGEGSRLTVL.

This chain links TRBV7-6 with TRBJ2-5; D is perhaps TRBD2 (5 bases). This CDR3 contains 15 residues. The V gene's germline CDR1 is SGHVS and CDR2 FNYEAQ. V was pared by 7 bases and J by 4 bases, with 19 bases between. CDR3 amino acids: CASIPDYPSLETQYF. Written as DNA, the CDR3 is TGTGCCAGCATTCCAGACTACCCCTCGTTAGAGACCCAGTACTTC.

This clone was seen only once. This chain uses TRBV11-2 with TRBJ2-3; TRBD2 aligns across 14 bases. Germline V gene data show CDR1 as SGHAT and CDR2 as FQNNGV. CDR3 length equals 19 residues. The V gene end was trimmed by 5 bases and the J gene end by 4 bases; junction bases not matched to a gene: 14. For the CDR3, the DNA is TGTGCCAGCAGCCCCCAGGGACTAGCGGGGGTGATCCCCCCAGATACGCAGTATTTT. Protein product: CASSPQGLAGVIPPDTQYF.